This T cell receptor beta chain was recovered during a study of CD8 T cells in ankylosing spondylitis. Study-level results: With a CD8+ phenotype, disease-linked clones were relatively rare in peripheral blood. What seemed typical of ankylosing spondylitis blood was a TCR beta motif built from about 8 highly homologous variants.

Quantitative 5'-RACE with molecular barcodes was used to make the TCR beta libraries. TCRdb fed the 5' RACE reads into MiXCR, producing one record per CDR3 protein. Of fewer than 750,000 distinct CDR3 sequences in the sample, under 20% are singletons; the top ten hold approximately 18%. Germline V gene data show CDR1 as LNHNV and CDR2 as YYDKDF (reference sequence). V gave up 0 bases and J gave up 7 bases, with 10 bases separating them. The CDR3 has 13 residues. This clonotype was counted a few times. Its antigen is still unknown. This clonotype was sampled from a male donor with ankylosing spondylitis. Sequencing was performed on blood, either unsorted or a sorted T cell fraction (not recorded which). The J gene is TRBJ2-7, the V gene TRBV15; possibly TRBD1 for D (6 bases). The CDR3 loop reads CATSRDRQGEQYF. Written as DNA, the CDR3 is TGTGCCACCAGCAGAGATCGGCAGGGGGAGCAGTACTTC.